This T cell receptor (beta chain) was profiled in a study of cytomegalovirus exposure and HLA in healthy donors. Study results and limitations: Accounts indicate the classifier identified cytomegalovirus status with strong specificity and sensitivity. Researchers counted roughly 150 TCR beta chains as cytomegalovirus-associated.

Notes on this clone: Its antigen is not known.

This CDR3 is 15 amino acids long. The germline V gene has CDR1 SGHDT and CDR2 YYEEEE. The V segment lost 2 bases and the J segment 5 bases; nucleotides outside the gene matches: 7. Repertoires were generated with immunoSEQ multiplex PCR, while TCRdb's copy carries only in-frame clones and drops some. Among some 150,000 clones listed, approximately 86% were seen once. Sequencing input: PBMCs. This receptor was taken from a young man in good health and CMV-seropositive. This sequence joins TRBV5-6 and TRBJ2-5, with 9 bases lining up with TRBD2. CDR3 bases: TGTGCCAGCAGCTTTGTGGGCAGCGGGGGGGAGACCCAGTACTTC. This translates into CASSFVGSGGETQYF.